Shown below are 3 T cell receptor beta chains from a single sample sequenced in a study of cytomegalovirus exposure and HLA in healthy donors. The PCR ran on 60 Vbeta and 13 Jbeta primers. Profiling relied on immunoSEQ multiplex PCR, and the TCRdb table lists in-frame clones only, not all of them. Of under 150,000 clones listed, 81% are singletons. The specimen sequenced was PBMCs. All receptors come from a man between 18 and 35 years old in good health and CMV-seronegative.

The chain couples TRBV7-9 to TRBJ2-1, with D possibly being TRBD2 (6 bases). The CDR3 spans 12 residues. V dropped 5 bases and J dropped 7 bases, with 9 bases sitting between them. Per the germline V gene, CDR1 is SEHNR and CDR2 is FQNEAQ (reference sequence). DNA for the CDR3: TGTGCCAGCAGCCGGACTACGAATGAGCAGTTCTTC. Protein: CASSRTTNEQFF.

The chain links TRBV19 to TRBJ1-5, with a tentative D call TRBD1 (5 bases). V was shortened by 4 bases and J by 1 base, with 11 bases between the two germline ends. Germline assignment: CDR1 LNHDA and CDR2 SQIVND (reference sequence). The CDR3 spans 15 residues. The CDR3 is CASSKGQTSNQPQHF. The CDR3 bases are TGTGCCAGTAGTAAGGGGCAGACAAGCAATCAGCCCCAGCATTTT.

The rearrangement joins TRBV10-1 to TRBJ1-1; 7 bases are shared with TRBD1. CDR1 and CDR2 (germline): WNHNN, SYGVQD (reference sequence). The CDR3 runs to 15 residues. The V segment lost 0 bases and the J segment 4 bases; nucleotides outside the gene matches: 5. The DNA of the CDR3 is TGCGCCAGCAGTGAGTCAGGGGGCGCGATCACTGAAGCTTTCTTT. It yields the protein CASSESGGAITEAFF.